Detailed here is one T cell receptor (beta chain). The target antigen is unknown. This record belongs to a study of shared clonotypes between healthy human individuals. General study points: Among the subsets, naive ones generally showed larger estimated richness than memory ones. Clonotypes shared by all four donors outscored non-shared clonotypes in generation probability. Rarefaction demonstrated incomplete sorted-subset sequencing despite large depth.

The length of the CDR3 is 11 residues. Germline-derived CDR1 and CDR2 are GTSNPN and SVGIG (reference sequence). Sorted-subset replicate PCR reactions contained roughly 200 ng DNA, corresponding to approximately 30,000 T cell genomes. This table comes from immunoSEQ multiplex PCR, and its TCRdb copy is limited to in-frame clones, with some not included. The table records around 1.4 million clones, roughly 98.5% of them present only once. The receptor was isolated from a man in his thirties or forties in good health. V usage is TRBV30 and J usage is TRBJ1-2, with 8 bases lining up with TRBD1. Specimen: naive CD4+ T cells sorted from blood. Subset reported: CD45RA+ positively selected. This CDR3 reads CAWDRLGGYTF. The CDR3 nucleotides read TGTGCTTGGGACAGGCTGGGAGGCTACACCTTC.